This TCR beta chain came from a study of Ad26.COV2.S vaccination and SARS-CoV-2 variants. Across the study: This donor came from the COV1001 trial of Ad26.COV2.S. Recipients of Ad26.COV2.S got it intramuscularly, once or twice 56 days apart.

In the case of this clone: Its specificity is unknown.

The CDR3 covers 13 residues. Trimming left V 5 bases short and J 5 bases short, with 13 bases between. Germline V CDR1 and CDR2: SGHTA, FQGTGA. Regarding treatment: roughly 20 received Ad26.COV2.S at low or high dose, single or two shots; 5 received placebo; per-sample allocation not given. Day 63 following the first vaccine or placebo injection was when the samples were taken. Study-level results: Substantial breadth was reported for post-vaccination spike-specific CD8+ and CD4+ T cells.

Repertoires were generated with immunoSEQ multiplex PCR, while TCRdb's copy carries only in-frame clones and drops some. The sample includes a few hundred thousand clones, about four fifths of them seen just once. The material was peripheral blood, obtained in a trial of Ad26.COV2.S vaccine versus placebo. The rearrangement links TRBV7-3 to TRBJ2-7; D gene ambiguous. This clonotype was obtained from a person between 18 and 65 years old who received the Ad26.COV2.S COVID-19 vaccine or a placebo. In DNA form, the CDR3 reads TGTGCCAGCAGCGACCGGCACCGAAACGAGCAGTACTTC. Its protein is CASSDRHRNEQYF.